This TCR beta chain was retrieved from a study of shared clonotypes between healthy human individuals. At the level of the study: The people who gave samples were a couple of women and three men aged 18 to 49. Whole-study findings and limits: Unshared clonotypes carried lower generation probabilities than those common to all four donors.

Germline trimming cut 2 bases from V and 6 bases from J; bases unmatched to any gene: 12. The CDR3 spans 17 residues. The germline V gene encodes CDR1 MDHEN and CDR2 SYDVKM. Libraries were prepared by immunoSEQ multiplex PCR; TCRdb keeps only in-frame clonotypes and omits some of them. This table holds some 1.5 million clones, 98% found once. From CD4+ cells came CD45RA+ naive and CD45RA-negative memory subsets. Turning to this clone: What it binds is not known.

Sequencing input: naive CD4+ T cells sorted from blood. The subset: CD45RA+ positively selected. This clonotype was sampled from a man in his thirties or forties in good health. The chain recombines TRBV28 with TRBJ2-7; 11 bases agree with TRBD2. The CDR3, as DNA: TGTGCCAGCAGTTTACCCGCGACTAGCGGGATAGGATCCGAGCAGTACTTC. Translating gives CASSLPATSGIGSEQYF.